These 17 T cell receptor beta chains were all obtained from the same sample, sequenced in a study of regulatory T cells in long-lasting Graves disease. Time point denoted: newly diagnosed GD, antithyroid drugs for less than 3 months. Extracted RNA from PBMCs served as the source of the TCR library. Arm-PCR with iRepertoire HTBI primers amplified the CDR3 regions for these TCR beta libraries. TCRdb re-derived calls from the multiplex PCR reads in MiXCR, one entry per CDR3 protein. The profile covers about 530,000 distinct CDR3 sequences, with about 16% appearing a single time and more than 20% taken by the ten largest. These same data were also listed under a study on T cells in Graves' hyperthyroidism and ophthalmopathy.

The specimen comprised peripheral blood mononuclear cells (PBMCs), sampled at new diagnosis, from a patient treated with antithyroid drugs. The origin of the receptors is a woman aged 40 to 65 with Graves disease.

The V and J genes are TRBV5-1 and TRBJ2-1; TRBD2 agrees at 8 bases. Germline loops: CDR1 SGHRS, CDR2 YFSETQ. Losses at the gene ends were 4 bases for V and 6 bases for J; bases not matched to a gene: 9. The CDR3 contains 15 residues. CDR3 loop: CASSRAGGAGNEQFF. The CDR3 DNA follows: TGCGCCAGCAGCCGAGCCGGGGGGGCCGGCAATGAGCAGTTCTTC.

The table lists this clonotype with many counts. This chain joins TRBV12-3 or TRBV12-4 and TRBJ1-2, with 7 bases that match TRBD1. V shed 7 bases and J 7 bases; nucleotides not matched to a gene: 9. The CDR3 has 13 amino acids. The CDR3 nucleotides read TGTGCCAGCACCGTGACAGGGTTCCGTGGCTACACCTTC. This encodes CASTVTGFRGYTF.

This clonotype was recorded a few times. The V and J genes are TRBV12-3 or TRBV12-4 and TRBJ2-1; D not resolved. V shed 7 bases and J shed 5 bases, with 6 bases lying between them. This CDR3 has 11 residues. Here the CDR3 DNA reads TGTGCCAGCACTCTTAACAATGAGCAGTTCTTC. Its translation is CASTLNNEQFF.

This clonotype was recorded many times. The DNA of the CDR3 is TGTGCCAGCTATTCGGGCCTTTGGAGGGCTAATGAAAAACTGTTTTTT. Protein product: CASYSGLWRANEKLFF. The J gene is TRBJ1-4, the V gene TRBV12-3 or TRBV12-4; D gene uncertain. V was clipped by 8 bases and J by 3 bases, with 19 bases between them. The CDR3 loop spans 16 amino acids.

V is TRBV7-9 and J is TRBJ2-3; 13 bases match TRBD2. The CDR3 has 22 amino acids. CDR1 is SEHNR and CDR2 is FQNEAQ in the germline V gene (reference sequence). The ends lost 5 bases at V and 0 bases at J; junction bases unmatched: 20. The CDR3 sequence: CASSPTLGLLAGGPSSTDTQYF. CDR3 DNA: TGTGCCAGCAGCCCCACCCTGGGGTTACTAGCGGGGGGGCCGTCGAGCACAGATACGCAGTATTTT.

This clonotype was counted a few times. The CDR3 region has the DNA TGCGCCAGCAGTGAGTCGGGTCGTGAAGCTTTCTTT. It yields the protein CASSESGREAFF. This chain links TRBV10-2 with TRBJ1-1; D uncertain. Trimming stripped 0 bases from V and 7 bases from J, with 6 bases between. CDR1 and CDR2 from the germline V gene are WSHSY and SAAADI. The CDR3 runs to 12 residues.

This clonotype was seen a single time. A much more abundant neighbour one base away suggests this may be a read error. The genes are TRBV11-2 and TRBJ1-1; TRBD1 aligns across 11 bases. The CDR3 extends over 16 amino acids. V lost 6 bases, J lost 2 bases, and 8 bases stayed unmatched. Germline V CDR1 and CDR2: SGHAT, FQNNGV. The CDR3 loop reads CASRGQGALLNTEAFF. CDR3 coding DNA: TGTGCCAGCAGAGGACAGGGGGCACTCCTCAACACTGAAGCTTTCTTT.

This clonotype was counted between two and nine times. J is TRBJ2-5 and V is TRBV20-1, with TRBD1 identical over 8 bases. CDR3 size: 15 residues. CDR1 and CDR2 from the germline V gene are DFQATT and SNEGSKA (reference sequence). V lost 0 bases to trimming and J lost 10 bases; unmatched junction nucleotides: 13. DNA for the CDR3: TGCAGTGCTAGAGATCGGACAGGGTTGAGGGGGGACCAGTACTTC. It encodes CSARDRTGLRGDQYF.

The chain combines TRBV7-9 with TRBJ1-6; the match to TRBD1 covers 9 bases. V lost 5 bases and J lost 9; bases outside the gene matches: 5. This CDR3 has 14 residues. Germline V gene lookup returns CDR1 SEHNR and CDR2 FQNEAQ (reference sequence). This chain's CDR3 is CASSRGDRASPLHF. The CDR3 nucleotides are TGTGCCAGCAGCCGAGGGGACAGGGCTTCACCCCTCCACTTT. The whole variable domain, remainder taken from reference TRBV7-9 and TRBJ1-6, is DTGVSQNPRHKITKRGQNVTFRCDPISEHNRLYWYRQTLGQGPEFLTYFQNEAQLEKSRLLSDRFSAERPKGSFSTLEIQRTEQGDSAMYLCASSRGDRASPLHFGNGTRLTVT.

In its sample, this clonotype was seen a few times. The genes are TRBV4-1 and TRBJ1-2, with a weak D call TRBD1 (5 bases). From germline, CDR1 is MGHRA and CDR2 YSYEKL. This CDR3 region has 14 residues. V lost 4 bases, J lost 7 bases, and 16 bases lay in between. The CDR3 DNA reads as TGCGCCAGCAGCCCCTCTGAGGGGCGTCGTGGCTACACCTTC. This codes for CASSPSEGRRGYTF.

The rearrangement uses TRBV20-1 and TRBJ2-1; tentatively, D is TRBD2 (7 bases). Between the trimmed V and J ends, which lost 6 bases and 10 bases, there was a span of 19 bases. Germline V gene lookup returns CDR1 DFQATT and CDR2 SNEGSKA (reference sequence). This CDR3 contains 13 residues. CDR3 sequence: CSAKYAGAGEQFF. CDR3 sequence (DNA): TGCAGTGCGAAGTATGCGGGGGCGGGGGAGCAGTTCTTC.

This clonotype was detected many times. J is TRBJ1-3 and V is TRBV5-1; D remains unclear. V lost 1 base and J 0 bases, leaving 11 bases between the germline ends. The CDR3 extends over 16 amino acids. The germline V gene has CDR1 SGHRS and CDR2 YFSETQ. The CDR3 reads CASSLSDIVSGNTIYF. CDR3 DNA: TGCGCCAGCAGCTTGTCCGACATAGTCTCTGGAAACACCATATATTTT.

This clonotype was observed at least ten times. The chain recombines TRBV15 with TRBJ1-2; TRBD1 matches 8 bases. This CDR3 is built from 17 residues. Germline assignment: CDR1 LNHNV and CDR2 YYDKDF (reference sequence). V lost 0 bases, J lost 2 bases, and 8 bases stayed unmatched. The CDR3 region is CATSRDLAGGLNYGYTF. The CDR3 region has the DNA TGTGCCACCAGCAGAGATCTGGCAGGGGGCTTAAACTATGGCTACACCTTC.

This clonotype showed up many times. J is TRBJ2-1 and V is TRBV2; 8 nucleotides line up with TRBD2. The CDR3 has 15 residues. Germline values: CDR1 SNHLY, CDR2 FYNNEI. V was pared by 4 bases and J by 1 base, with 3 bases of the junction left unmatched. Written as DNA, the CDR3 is TGTGCCAGCAGTGGGACTAGCCTATCCTACAATGAGCAGTTCTTC. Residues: CASSGTSLSYNEQFF.

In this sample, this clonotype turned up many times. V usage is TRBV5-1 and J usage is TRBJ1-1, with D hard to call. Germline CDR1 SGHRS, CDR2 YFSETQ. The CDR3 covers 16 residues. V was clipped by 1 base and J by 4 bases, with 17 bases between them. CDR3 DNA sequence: TGCGCCAGCAGCTTGAAGGCACCCGGGCTCGGCACTGAAGCTTTCTTT. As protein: CASSLKAPGLGTEAFF.

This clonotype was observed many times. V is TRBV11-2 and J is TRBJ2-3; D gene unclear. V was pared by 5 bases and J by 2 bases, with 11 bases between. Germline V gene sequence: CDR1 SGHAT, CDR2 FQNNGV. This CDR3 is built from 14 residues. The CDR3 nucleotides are TGTGCCAGCAGCCTCCGGGTCTTCACAGATACGCAGTATTTT. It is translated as CASSLRVFTDTQYF.

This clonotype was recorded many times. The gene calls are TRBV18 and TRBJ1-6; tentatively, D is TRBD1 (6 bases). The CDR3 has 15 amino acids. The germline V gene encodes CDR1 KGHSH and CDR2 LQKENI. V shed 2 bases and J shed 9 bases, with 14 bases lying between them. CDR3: CASSPSGDMGSPLHF. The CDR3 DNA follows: TGTGCCAGCTCACCATCTGGGGACATGGGTTCACCCCTCCACTTT.